The present T cell receptor beta chain was sequenced within a study of human T cells and chemical hapten exposure. Regarding the study as a whole: Each of the donors had alopecia, so their immune responses may not resemble those of healthy people.

Time point in this sample: pre-sensitization, week 0. The treatment was: therapeutic diphenylcyclopropenone sensitization with weekly scalp DPC. This clonotype was counted between two and nine times. Its antigen remains unidentified. The library gave individual cDNA molecules unique molecular identifiers. Under the authors' procedure: Per-sample TCR counts ranged from roughly 20,000 to 700,000, median 95,638. TCRdb independently ran MiXCR on the RACE reads; one entry per CDR3 protein. None of the V and J calls come from the authors' own analysis; TCRdb made them. This table holds approximately 260,000 distinct CDR3 sequences, approximately 7.5% found once. The ends were cut back, 0 bases at V and 2 bases at J, with 8 bases in the middle. The CDR3 sequence is 15 residues long. In germline, CDR1 is SGHKS, CDR2 YYEKEE (reference sequence).

The specimen was whole blood, collected in connection with sensitization to the hapten diphenylcyclopropenone (DPC). This clonotype originated in a man aged 18 to 29 with alopecia areata. Some clones in this sample may be carry-over from other donors' samples. The chain employs TRBV5-5 and TRBJ2-2; D may match TRBD1 or TRBD2 (5 bases each). DNA of the CDR3: TGTGCCAGCAGCTTGGCCGGGACCAACACCGGGGAGCTGTTTTTT. Translating gives CASSLAGTNTGELFF.